One sample yielded the 22 T cell receptor beta chains listed below, sequenced in a study of blood T cell repertoires in COVID-19. Assay: immunoSEQ multiplex PCR; the TCRdb copy retains only in-frame clones and omits some. The repertoire includes 110,000 or so clones, 75% to 90% of them detected once, and around 8.5% sits in the top ten. The sequenced sample consisted of peripheral blood. The receptors originated from a woman aged 40-49 years with acute or convalescent COVID-19.

The chain carries TRBV19 and TRBJ1-1; D is perhaps TRBD1 (5 bases). The germline gives CDR1 LNHDA, CDR2 SQIVND (reference sequence). CDR3 size: 11 residues. Trimming cost V 5 bases and J 11 bases, with 12 bases left between them. This chain's CDR3 is CASSSQVSAFF. The CDR3 nucleotides are TGTGCCAGTAGTTCACAGGTTTCGGCTTTCTTT.

This clone has more than one count but fewer than ten. V is TRBV13 and J is TRBJ2-7, with a tentative D call TRBD2 (5 bases). The germline V and J ends were trimmed by 3 bases and 7 bases, with 10 bases remaining between them. The CDR3 extends over 12 amino acids. Germline CDR1 and CDR2: PRHDT and FYEKMQ (reference sequence). In DNA, the CDR3 is TGTGCCAGCAGCTTCGTAGCGAGAGAGCAGTACTTC. Amino acids: CASSFVAREQYF.

The V call is TRBV19, the J call TRBJ2-7; D is uncertain. Per the germline V gene, CDR1 is LNHDA and CDR2 is SQIVND (reference sequence). The CDR3 sequence is 13 residues long. V was pared by 5 bases and J by 5 bases, with 13 bases between. DNA for the CDR3: TGTGCCAGTAGTGTCCGCCCTTGGCACGAGCAGTACTTC. As protein: CASSVRPWHEQYF.

The chain is built from TRBV5-6 and TRBJ1-1; D is undetermined. Germline assignment: CDR1 SGHDT and CDR2 YYEEEE. With 7 bases removed from V and 7 bases from J, the gap between germline ends came to 11 bases. The CDR3 spans 11 residues. This chain's CDR3 is CASSQFNEAFF. Written as DNA, the CDR3 is TGTGCCAGCTCTCAGTTTAATGAAGCTTTCTTT.

The chain uses TRBV10-3 and TRBJ2-3; 9 bases align to TRBD2. Germline lookup yields CDR1 ENHRY and CDR2 SYGVKD. J gave up 1 base and V 2 bases, and 1 base lay outside the gene matches. CDR3 length: 15 residues. In DNA form, the CDR3 reads TGTGCCATCAGTGAGGCTAGCGGGGGCACAGATACGCAGTATTTT. Protein sequence: CAISEASGGTDTQYF.

The chain recombines TRBV18 with TRBJ1-3, with D uncertain. This CDR3 region has 17 residues. Germline V gene lookup returns CDR1 KGHSH and CDR2 LQKENI. V was clipped by 2 bases and J by 3 bases, with 17 bases between them. The CDR3 DNA reads as TGTGCCAGCTCACCAACGGCGACTCTAACCGTTGGAAACACCATATATTTT. This gives the protein CASSPTATLTVGNTIYF.

V gene TRBV29-1 combines with J gene TRBJ2-1, with TRBD2 matching over 7 bases. V lost 2 bases, J lost 2 bases, and 9 bases stayed unmatched. CDR3 length: 16 amino acids. In germline, CDR1 is SQVTM, CDR2 ANQGSEA. CDR3 region: CSVEIQRGSTYNEQFF. The CDR3, as DNA: TGCAGCGTTGAAATCCAGCGGGGATCGACCTACAATGAGCAGTTCTTC.

The chain joins TRBV19 to TRBJ1-1; D not resolved. CDR1 and CDR2 from the germline V gene are LNHDA and SQIVND (reference sequence). V lost 7 bases, J lost 0 bases, and 3 bases lay in between. The CDR3 spans 11 residues. CDR3 DNA: TGTGCCAGTAATATGAACACTGAAGCTTTCTTT. As protein: CASNMNTEAFF. Based on the CDR3 plus reference TRBV19 and TRBJ1-1, the full variable domain is DGGITQSPKYLFRKEGQNVTLSCEQNLNHDAMYWYRQDPGQGLRLIYYSQIVNDFQKGDIAEGYSVSREKKESFPLTVTSAQKNPTAFYLCASNMNTEAFFGQGTRLTVV.

The chain combines TRBV29-1 with TRBJ1-2; 10 bases fit TRBD1. V lost 6 bases, J lost 6 bases, and 7 bases stayed unmatched. Per the germline V gene, CDR1 is SQVTM and CDR2 is ANQGSEA. This CDR3 comprises 13 residues. DNA for the CDR3: TGCAGCGTAACCGGGACAGGGGTCCATGGCTACACCTTC. This gives the protein CSVTGTGVHGYTF.

In this sample, this clone turned up a few times. The chain couples TRBV30 to TRBJ2-3; possible D gene TRBD2, 6 bases. CDR3 size: 15 residues. Germline V gene sequence: CDR1 GTSNPN, CDR2 SVGIG (reference sequence). V was trimmed by 4 bases and J by 0 bases, leaving 14 bases between them. The CDR3 protein is CAWKGRRGSTDTQYF. The CDR3, as DNA: TGTGCCTGGAAAGGAAGACGGGGGAGCACAGATACGCAGTATTTT.

The rearrangement joins TRBV4-1 to TRBJ1-5, with D tentatively TRBD1 (6 bases). The ends were cut back, 0 bases at V and 6 bases at J, with 12 bases in the middle. This CDR3 is built from 15 residues. The germline gives CDR1 MGHRA, CDR2 YSYEKL. The CDR3 protein is CASSQEGGIGQPQHF. The DNA for the CDR3 is TGCGCCAGCAGCCAAGAAGGGGGAATCGGTCAGCCCCAGCATTTT.

The CDR3: CSASLVDTQYF. As DNA, the CDR3 is TGCAGTGCTAGTCTAGTAGATACGCAGTATTTT. The chain links TRBV20-1 to TRBJ2-3; D ambiguous. The germline gives CDR1 DFQATT, CDR2 SNEGSKA (reference sequence). There are 11 residues in the CDR3. V was cut by 3 bases and J by 5 bases, with 6 bases left in between.

V is TRBV12-3 or TRBV12-4 and J is TRBJ1-2; 10 bases are a match to TRBD1. This CDR3 has 13 amino acids. With V trimmed by 5 bases and J by 12 bases, 9 bases remained unmatched. CDR3 region: CASSIGGTGVDTF. The CDR3 region has the DNA TGTGCCAGCAGTATCGGGGGGACAGGGGTGGACACCTTC.

The chain joins TRBV27 to TRBJ1-1; maybe TRBD1 (5 bases). CDR1 is MNHEY and CDR2 is SMNVEV in the germline V gene (reference sequence). The CDR3 is made up of 13 amino acids. The V end lost 2 bases, the J end lost 4 bases, and 8 bases lay between the germline ends. Here the CDR3 reads CASSLGRGTEAFF. The CDR3 nucleotides are TGTGCCAGCAGTTTAGGGAGGGGCACTGAAGCTTTCTTT.

This chain links TRBV7-9 with TRBJ1-1, with TRBD1 identical over 7 bases. V lost 3 bases and J lost 5; bases outside the gene matches: 6. Germline assignment: CDR1 SEHNR and CDR2 FQNEAQ (reference sequence). The CDR3 totals 14 residues. The CDR3 region is CASSFRGARTEAFF. The CDR3 coding sequence is TGTGCCAGCAGCTTCAGGGGGGCGCGGACTGAAGCTTTCTTT.

This chain joins TRBV2 and TRBJ2-6; D is ambiguous. Germline-derived CDR1 and CDR2 are SNHLY and FYNNEI. V gave up 3 bases and J gave up 0 bases, with 12 bases separating them. This CDR3 contains 17 residues. This chain's CDR3 is CASSEMTHLSGANVLTF. The CDR3 coding sequence is TGTGCCAGCAGTGAGATGACTCACCTCTCTGGGGCCAACGTCCTGACTTTC.

The chain links TRBV7-9 to TRBJ2-1, with 14 nucleotides matching TRBD2. Per germline, CDR1 SEHNR and CDR2 FQNEAQ (reference sequence). This CDR3 spans 16 amino acids. The V and J ends lost 5 bases and 10 bases, in that order; junction bases with no gene match: 10. In DNA, the CDR3 is TGTGCCAGCAGCCGGACTAGCGGGGGGACTAGCCGCGAGCAGTTCTTC. This encodes CASSRTSGGTSREQFF. Drawing the rest from reference TRBV7-9 and TRBJ2-1, the complete variable domain is DTGVSQNPRHKITKRGQNVTFRCDPISEHNRLYWYRQTLGQGPEFLTYFQNEAQLEKSRLLSDRFSAERPKGSFSTLEIQRTEQGDSAMYLCASSRTSGGTSREQFFGPGTRLTVL.

This clone was picked up one time. V gene TRBV3-1 (or the pseudogene TRBV3-2) combines with J gene TRBJ2-3; TRBD1 might be the D (5 bases). The V end lost 2 bases, the J end lost 3 bases, and 12 bases lay between the germline ends. Germline values: CDR1 LGHDT, CDR2 YNNKEL (reference sequence). This CDR3 contains 15 residues. CDR3 in amino acids: CASSQSPQGTDTQYF. CDR3 coding DNA: TGTGCCAGCAGCCAAAGCCCCCAGGGAACAGATACGCAGTATTTT.

The genes are TRBV19 and TRBJ2-3; the D gene is possibly TRBD1 (6 bases). The CDR3 has 15 residues. Trimming shortened V by 1 base and J by 5 bases, and 13 bases separated the two germline ends. CDR1 LNHDA and CDR2 SQIVND come from the germline V gene (reference sequence). Written as DNA, the CDR3 is TGTGCCAGTAGTATAGTGGGGGCTGGAGGAGATACGCAGTATTTT. It is translated as CASSIVGAGGDTQYF.

V and J are TRBV7-9 and TRBJ2-7; D is perhaps TRBD1 (6 bases). Germline lookup yields CDR1 SEHNR and CDR2 FQNEAQ (reference sequence). The CDR3 contains 15 residues. V gave up 5 bases and J gave up 2 bases, with 16 bases separating them. Here the CDR3 reads CASSPRQDGPYEQYF. In DNA form, the CDR3 reads TGTGCCAGCAGCCCTAGACAGGACGGACCCTACGAGCAGTACTTC.

The genes are TRBV9 and TRBJ2-3; 8 bases are shared with TRBD2. V lost 0 bases to trimming and J lost 4 bases; unmatched junction nucleotides: 10. CDR3 length: 17 amino acids. Germline CDR1 is SGDLS and CDR2 is YYNGEE. CDR3 region: CASSVGSSGDLPDTQYF. The DNA for the CDR3 is TGTGCCAGCAGCGTAGGGAGTAGCGGGGACCTCCCAGATACGCAGTATTTT.

V gene TRBV6-6 combines with J gene TRBJ1-3, with 7 bases aligning to TRBD1. The CDR3 loop spans 17 amino acids. Germline V gene lookup returns CDR1 MNHNY and CDR2 SVGAGI (reference sequence). V dropped 5 bases and J dropped 3; count of bases not matched to a gene: 13. The CDR3 coding sequence is TGTGCCAGCAGTCGACGAACCAGACAGGGCTATGGAAACACCATATATTTT. Amino acids: CASSRRTRQGYGNTIYF.